The entry below describes one T cell receptor (beta chain). Its antigen is not identified. This record comes from a study of blood T cells in healthy people across ages. Points from the study as a whole: Versus aged donors, long-lived donors had higher diversity and more naive CD4+ cells.

The authors ran a second PCR of 7 to 11 cycles using a sample-barcoded 5' primer and a J-beta primer mix. TCRdb re-analysed the 5' RACE reads in MiXCR, keeping a single row per CDR3 protein. The table includes approximately 800,000 distinct CDR3 sequences, about 53% detected once. V was trimmed by 0 bases and J by 5 bases, leaving 9 bases between them. The CDR3 length is 14 residues. CDR1 is SGDLS and CDR2 is YYNGEE in the germline V gene. The sample comprised blood. The genes are TRBV9 and TRBJ2-1; no clear D gene. The sequence derives from a man older than 75 in good health. CDR3: CASSVVQANNEQFF. In DNA, the CDR3 is TGTGCCAGCAGCGTAGTTCAAGCGAACAATGAGCAGTTCTTC.